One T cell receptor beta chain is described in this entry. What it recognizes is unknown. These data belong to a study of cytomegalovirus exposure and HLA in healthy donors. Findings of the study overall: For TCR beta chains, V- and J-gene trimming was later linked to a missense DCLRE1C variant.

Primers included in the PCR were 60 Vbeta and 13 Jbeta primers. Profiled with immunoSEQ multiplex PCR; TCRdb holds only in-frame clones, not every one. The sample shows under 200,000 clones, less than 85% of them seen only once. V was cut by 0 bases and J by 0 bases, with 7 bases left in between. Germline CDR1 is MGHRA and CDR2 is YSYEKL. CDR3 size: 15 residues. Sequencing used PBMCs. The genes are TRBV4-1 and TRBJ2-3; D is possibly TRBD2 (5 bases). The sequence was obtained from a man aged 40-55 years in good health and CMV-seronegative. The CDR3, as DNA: TGCGCCAGCAGCCAAGAAGGGAGTAGCACAGATACGCAGTATTTT. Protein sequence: CASSQEGSSTDTQYF.